This T cell receptor (beta chain) is drawn from a study of CD8 T cells in ankylosing spondylitis. Findings and limits, study-wide: Blood from ankylosing spondylitis patients appeared to carry a characteristic roughly eight-variant TCR beta motif. Relatively scarce in peripheral blood, disease-linked clones were CD8+. Disease-linked clones reportedly concentrated significantly in matched ankylosing spondylitis synovial fluid.

5'-RACE, quantitative and with molecular barcodes, yielded the TCR beta libraries. TCRdb recomputed calls from the 5' RACE reads with MiXCR, one row per CDR3 protein. This table has fewer than 650,000 distinct CDR3 sequences, roughly 12% appearing once. The ends were cut back, 6 bases at V and 6 bases at J, with 12 bases in the middle. The CDR3 consists of 13 residues. Germline V gene lookup returns CDR1 SSHAT and CDR2 FNYEAQ (reference sequence). This clonotype occurred a few times. What it recognizes is unknown. The V gene is TRBV7-7, the J gene TRBJ2-1, with D possibly TRBD1 on 5 matching bases. The clonotype comes from a male donor with ankylosing spondylitis. The sequenced sample consisted of blood, either unsorted or a sorted T cell fraction (not recorded which). The CDR3 loop is CASSTTASNEQFF. In DNA form, the CDR3 reads TGTGCCAGCAGTACGACAGCCTCCAATGAGCAGTTCTTC.